A selection of T cell receptor beta chains follows, all from one sample in a study of cytomegalovirus exposure and HLA in healthy donors. Assay used: immunoSEQ multiplex PCR; TCRdb lists only in-frame clones, some missing. The sample lists 200,000 to 250,000 clones; roughly 84% were seen once. Sequencing was performed on PBMCs. Source of these receptors: a human donor in good health. Each CDR3 is given with its conserved first and last residue. A D gene is named only where the DNA matches it firmly. Not every row has a clone size; where given, it reads once, few, many or a size class.

clone size,J gene,V gene,D gene,CDR3 protein,CDR3 DNA
.,TRBJ1-1,TRBV18,TRBD1,CASSGQGTSMNTEAFF,TGTGCCAGCTCAGGACAGGGAACGTCCATGAACACTGAAGCTTTCTTT
.,TRBJ2-7,TRBV15,.,CATSRDALREQYF,TGTGCCACCAGCAGAGACGCCCTACGTGAGCAGTACTTC
.,TRBJ2-1,TRBV29-1,TRBD2,CSVKGGRGVDEQFF,TGCAGCGTTAAGGGGGGGCGGGGGGTGGACGAGCAGTTCTTC
.,TRBJ2-7,TRBV6-5,TRBD2,CASRGLAGAHEQYF,TGTGCCAGCCGGGGGTTAGCGGGAGCCCACGAGCAGTACTTC
.,TRBJ1-1,TRBV18,.,CASSEKGVRNTEAFF,TGTGCCAGCTCAGAAAAAGGGGTGAGGAACACTGAAGCTTTCTTT
.,TRBJ2-7,TRBV7-9,TRBD1,CSSSPGQGESEQYF,TGTTCCAGCAGCCCCGGACAGGGAGAGAGCGAGCAGTACTTC
.,TRBJ2-5,TRBV6-5,TRBD1,CASSSADRILGTQYF,TGTGCCAGCAGTTCCGCGGACAGGATTTTGGGGACCCAGTACTTC
.,TRBJ2-7,TRBV11-2,TRBD2,CASRQGWREPFYEQYF,TGTGCCAGCAGACAAGGGTGGCGGGAGCCCTTTTACGAGCAGTACTTC
few,TRBJ2-7,TRBV7-9,TRBD1,CASSLEDRPYEQYF,TGTGCCAGCAGCTTAGAGGACAGGCCCTACGAGCAGTACTTC
.,TRBJ2-3,TRBV15,.,CATSRDFRRTDTQYF,TGTGCCACCAGCAGAGATTTCAGGCGCACAGATACGCAGTATTTT
few,TRBJ2-3,TRBV6-4,.,CASSDSERSSTDTQYF,TGTGCCAGCAGTGACTCCGAGAGATCCAGCACAGATACGCAGTATTTT
.,TRBJ2-7,TRBV5-1,.,CASSLEDSPTEQYF,TGCGCCAGCAGCTTGGAGGACAGTCCCACCGAGCAGTACTTC
.,TRBJ1-1,TRBV7-2,TRBD1,CASSLTGGNTEAFF,TGTGCCAGCAGCTTAACAGGGGGGAACACTGAAGCTTTCTTT
.,TRBJ2-1,TRBV27,.,CASSRAGGNNEQFF,TGTGCCAGCAGTCGGGCGGGTGGAAACAATGAGCAGTTCTTC
.,TRBJ1-5,TRBV11-2,.,CASSFHRANQPQHF,TGTGCCAGCAGCTTCCACAGGGCTAATCAGCCCCAGCATTTT
.,TRBJ2-7,TRBV19,TRBD2,CASSRRSGRAYEQYF,TGTGCCAGTAGTAGAAGAAGCGGGAGGGCGTACGAGCAGTACTTC
.,TRBJ1-4,TRBV4-3,.,CASSLTGTTSLGEKLFF,TGCGCCAGCAGCTTGACCGGGACAACATCGTTAGGTGAAAAACTGTTTTTT
.,TRBJ1-4,TRBV10-2,.,CASRQGPISTNEKLFF,TGCGCCAGCAGGCAGGGGCCCATCTCAACTAATGAAAAACTGTTTTTT
.,TRBJ1-1,TRBV18,.,CASSLTQGGNTEAFF,TGTGCCAGCTCCCTCACACAGGGTGGGAACACTGAAGCTTTCTTT
.,TRBJ1-1,TRBV6-1,TRBD1,CASSSGQGWNTEAFF,TGTGCCAGCAGTTCGGGACAGGGGTGGAACACTGAAGCTTTCTTT
.,TRBJ1-2,TRBV30,.,CAWSVLRGYTF,TGTGCCTGGAGTGTACTTCGGGGCTACACCTTC
few,TRBJ2-7,TRBV6-5,.,CASSYRDRGVYEQYF,TGTGCCAGCAGTTACCGCGACAGAGGAGTCTACGAGCAGTACTTC
.,TRBJ2-7,TRBV10-3,TRBD1,CAISPNRDRASEQYF,TGTGCCATCAGTCCTAACCGGGACAGGGCCTCCGAGCAGTACTTC
.,TRBJ1-1,TRBV19,TRBD1,CASSPTQGATEAFF,TGTGCCAGTAGTCCGACACAGGGGGCCACTGAAGCTTTCTTT
.,TRBJ2-3,TRBV5-1,TRBD2,CASRHQGLALTDTQYF,TGCGCCAGCAGGCACCAGGGACTAGCTTTGACAGATACGCAGTATTTT
.,TRBJ2-1,TRBV7-9,TRBD2,CASSLVGEGEQFF,TGTGCCAGCAGCTTAGTCGGGGAGGGTGAGCAGTTCTTC
.,TRBJ2-5,TRBV18,TRBD1,CASSPPSGTGGRETQYF,TGTGCCAGCTCACCACCTTCCGGGACAGGGGGCCGGGAGACCCAGTACTTC
.,TRBJ1-1,TRBV6-5,TRBD1,CASSWGQGSTEAFF,TGTGCCAGCAGTTGGGGACAGGGCTCCACTGAAGCTTTCTTT
.,TRBJ1-1,TRBV5-1,TRBD1,CASSLGRTGLNTEAFF,TGCGCCAGCAGCTTGGGCCGGACAGGCCTTAACACTGAAGCTTTCTTT
.,TRBJ2-7,TRBV7-2,TRBD2,CASSLLAGPYEQYF,TGTGCCAGCAGCCTACTAGCGGGTCCTTACGAGCAGTACTTC
.,TRBJ1-4,TRBV4-3,TRBD1,CASSQGTGPIATNEKLFF,TGCGCCAGCAGCCAAGGGACAGGGCCGATTGCAACTAATGAAAAACTGTTTTTT
.,TRBJ2-3,TRBV18,TRBD2,CASSSGLAGADTQYF,TGTGCCAGCTCATCTGGACTAGCGGGAGCTGATACGCAGTATTTT
.,TRBJ2-1,TRBV19,TRBD2,CASERGLAGYNEQFF,TGTGCCAGCGAACGAGGACTAGCGGGTTACAATGAGCAGTTCTTC
.,TRBJ1-1,TRBV5-6,.,CASSLAVYTEAFF,TGTGCCAGCAGCTTGGCAGTTTACACTGAAGCTTTCTTT
.,TRBJ1-2,TRBV5-1,.,CASSLAEANYGYTF,TGCGCCAGCAGCTTGGCGGAGGCCAACTATGGCTACACCTTC
.,TRBJ1-4,TRBV29-1,.,CSVLTDAPGKLFF,TGCAGCGTTCTGACAGACGCACCCGGAAAACTGTTTTTT
.,TRBJ2-1,TRBV19,TRBD1,CASIPAGGQGSYNEQFF,TGTGCCAGTATCCCGGCCGGCGGACAGGGGTCCTACAATGAGCAGTTCTTC
.,TRBJ2-7,TRBV7-7,.,CASSSSDRPYEQYF,TGTGCTAGCAGCTCCAGTGACAGACCCTACGAGCAGTACTTC
.,TRBJ2-5,TRBV7-7,.,CASSSRERETQYF,TGTGCTAGCAGCTCCCGGGAGAGGGAGACCCAGTACTTC
.,TRBJ2-7,TRBV28,TRBD2,CASSSTPGGPPYEQYF,TGTGCCAGCAGTTCGACACCGGGAGGCCCTCCGTACGAGCAGTACTTC
.,TRBJ2-3,TRBV2,.,CASSTWAGADTQYF,TGTGCCAGCAGTACTTGGGCAGGTGCAGATACGCAGTATTTT
.,TRBJ2-2,TRBV18,.,CASSLILPAMANTGELFF,TGTGCCAGCTCACTAATCCTCCCAGCGATGGCAAACACCGGGGAGCTGTTTTTT
.,TRBJ2-2,TRBV14,.,CASSTRPVRTGELFF,TGTGCCAGCAGCACGAGGCCTGTTCGAACCGGGGAGCTGTTTTTT
.,TRBJ1-2,TRBV19,.,CASSPDQLRGYTF,TGTGCCAGTAGTCCCGACCAGCTGAGGGGCTACACCTTC
.,TRBJ2-1,TRBV6-1,TRBD2,CASSETAGAFYNEQFF,TGTGCCAGCAGTGAAACAGCGGGAGCATTCTACAATGAGCAGTTCTTC